This TCR beta chain was identified in a study of T cell responses to AZD1222 COVID-19 vaccine. Broader study findings: Regions 160-218 and 743-854 dominated among vaccine-associated CD4 TCRs spanning spike. The donors showed a predominance of white British ancestry and of females, with possible underestimation of clonal diversity. Nearly half of spike-specific TCRs reportedly go after variant regions that carry no mutations.

The CDR3 length is 15 residues. The protocol was immunoSEQ multiplex PCR, while the TCRdb copy is restricted to in-frame clones and leaves out a portion. The sample gives 100,000 to 150,000 clones, about 90% of which show up once; 4.4% is in the top ten. Concerning this clone itself: Its specificity is not known.

The sequenced sample was peripheral blood, obtained on day 0 of MenACWY control vaccination. This rearrangement joins TRBV21-1 to TRBJ1-5. TRBV21-1 constitutes a pseudogene. This TCR was sampled from an adult in good health. The CDR3 coding sequence is TGTGCCAGCTACCATGTCGGGGGGAGCAATCAGCCCCAGCATTTT. Translating gives CASYHVGGSNQPQHF.